Below, 21 T cell receptor beta chains from the same sample are listed, as sequenced in a study of T cell changes during pregnancy in multiple sclerosis. Using immunoSEQ multiplex PCR, the repertoire was profiled, and TCRdb retains in-frame clones only, with some absent. The table includes tens of thousands of clones, 89% detected once. The sequencing used CD4+ T cells from peripheral blood mononuclear cells, collected in the first trimester of pregnancy. Every receptor here comes from a female donor with multiple sclerosis, enrolled in a pregnancy study.

The chain recombines TRBV28 with TRBJ1-3; no reliable D call. Germline V lookup: CDR1 MDHEN, CDR2 SYDVKM. CDR3 length: 12 amino acids. Trimming left V 3 bases short and J 8 bases short, with 8 bases between. The CDR3 DNA reads as TGTGCCAGCAGTTTGAGGGAAGACACCATATATTTT. It yields the protein CASSLREDTIYF.

The chain links TRBV28 to TRBJ1-4; TRBD1 might be the D (6 bases). The CDR3 is made up of 14 amino acids. With 5 bases removed from V and 0 bases from J, the gap between germline ends came to 7 bases. CDR1 MDHEN and CDR2 SYDVKM come from the germline V gene. CDR3 nucleotide sequence: TGTGCCAGCAGTAGACAGGCAACTAATGAAAAACTGTTTTTT. Amino acid sequence: CASSRQATNEKLFF.

J is TRBJ1-2 and V is TRBV6-5; D uncertain. Trimming removed 10 bases from V and 2 bases from J, with 14 bases in between. This CDR3 is 13 amino acids long. CDR1 is MNHEY and CDR2 is SVGAGI in the germline V gene. The CDR3 sequence is CATTRDGNYGYTF. CDR3 DNA: TGTGCCACCACGCGTGACGGGAACTATGGCTACACCTTC.

The chain uses TRBV7-2 and TRBJ2-7, with D uncertain. This CDR3 has 11 residues. Trimming took 1 base from V and 7 from J, leaving 5 bases between them. CDR1 is SGHTA and CDR2 is FQGNSA in the germline V gene. The CDR3 region is CASSLGLEQYF. The DNA of the CDR3 is TGTGCCAGCAGCTTAGGTCTGGAGCAGTACTTC.

The chain couples TRBV10-1 to TRBJ2-1; 15 nucleotides match TRBD2. The CDR3 has 15 amino acids. CDR1 and CDR2 from the germline V gene are WNHNN and SYGVQD (reference sequence). The V segment lost 6 bases and the J segment 8 bases; nucleotides outside the gene matches: 5. CDR3 sequence (DNA): TGCGCCAGCAGCCGGACTAGCGGGAGGGTGTATGAGCAGTTCTTC. It is translated as CASSRTSGRVYEQFF.

The chain recombines TRBV19 with TRBJ1-4, with D unclear. The CDR3 runs to 14 residues. Deletions cut 2 bases from V and 8 bases from J, with 12 bases between. The germline V gene has CDR1 LNHDA and CDR2 SQIVND (reference sequence). The CDR3 loop is CASSIQEGGEKLFF. Written as DNA, the CDR3 is TGTGCCAGTAGTATACAAGAGGGAGGGGAAAAACTGTTTTTT.

As regards this clone: The junction departs from germline at one end; a sequencing error may be responsible. The chain uses TRBV4-3 and TRBJ1-5, with D perhaps matching TRBD1 (5 bases). Germline assignment: CDR1 LGHNA and CDR2 YSLEER. The CDR3 is 15 residues long. The CDR3 protein is CASSQDHQGNQPRHF. DNA of the CDR3: TGCGCCAGCAGCCAAGATCACCAGGGCAATCAGCCCCGGCATTTT.

This rearrangement joins TRBV6-5 to TRBJ1-3; D is ambiguous. The length of the CDR3 is 15 residues. The germline V gene has CDR1 MNHEY and CDR2 SVGAGI. The V end lost 2 bases, the J end lost 2 bases, and 10 bases lay between the germline ends. The CDR3 reads CASSYERVPGNTIYF. The CDR3 DNA is TGTGCCAGCAGTTACGAGAGGGTACCTGGAAACACCATATATTTT.

The chain is built from TRBV19 and TRBJ1-5; D perhaps matches TRBD1 (6 bases). Trimming pared 3 bases from V and 0 bases from J, leaving 9 bases between. The CDR3 length is 15 residues. The germline gives CDR1 LNHDA, CDR2 SQIVND (reference sequence). The CDR3 coding sequence is TGTGCCAGTAGTATGGGGGCTTATAGCAATCAGCCCCAGCATTTT. Translating gives CASSMGAYSNQPQHF.

This clone was detected only once. V usage is TRBV7-3 and J usage is TRBJ2-1; tentatively, D is TRBD2 (6 bases). CDR3 length: 14 residues. In germline, CDR1 is SGHTA, CDR2 FQGTGA. V shed 5 bases and J shed 2 bases, with 10 bases lying between them. The CDR3 is CASSPGTAYNEQFF. The CDR3 nucleotides are TGTGCCAGCAGCCCAGGGACTGCCTACAATGAGCAGTTCTTC.

The chain is built from TRBV19 and TRBJ2-1; the match to TRBD1 covers 7 bases. Looked up from germline, CDR1 is LNHDA and CDR2 is SQIVND (reference sequence). The CDR3 has 17 residues. Trimming cost V 1 base and J 7 bases; bases outside gene matches: 13. The CDR3: CASSIGQGRGIWNEQFF. The DNA for the CDR3 is TGTGCCAGTAGTATAGGACAGGGAAGAGGGATATGGAATGAGCAGTTCTTC.

The rearrangement uses TRBV6-1 and TRBJ1-4, with TRBD1 matching 7 bases. This CDR3 is built from 13 residues. J lost 4 bases, V lost 7 bases, and 3 bases had no gene match. From germline, CDR1 is MNHNS and CDR2 SASEGT. The CDR3 nucleotides read TGTGCCAGCAAGGGACAGCTTAATGAAAAACTGTTTTTT. This sequence encodes CASKGQLNEKLFF.

The chain uses TRBV12-5 and TRBJ2-1; TRBD2 matches 11 bases. Germline values: CDR1 LGHNT, CDR2 FRNRAP. V lost 0 bases to trimming and J lost 7 bases; unmatched junction nucleotides: 8. CDR3 size: 17 residues. CDR3 nucleotides: TGTGCTAGTGGTTTGGTCCCGACTAGCGGGGTTACAAATGAGCAGTTCTTC. This gives the protein CASGLVPTSGVTNEQFF.

V gene TRBV7-8 combines with J gene TRBJ1-2; tentative D call: TRBD1 (5 bases). This CDR3 spans 16 amino acids. Per germline, CDR1 SGHVS and CDR2 FQNEAQ. Trimming left V 1 base short and J 7 bases short, with 19 bases between. CDR3 DNA sequence: TGTGCCAGCAGCTTAGGTGGGGCAGGCCTTTACTCTGGCTACACCTTC. Protein: CASSLGGAGLYSGYTF.

The chain employs TRBV10-3 and TRBJ2-3, with TRBD2 as a possible D gene (6 bases). The CDR3 spans 15 residues. CDR1 and CDR2 (germline): ENHRY, SYGVKD. V lost 8 bases, J lost 3 bases, and 18 bases lay in between. The CDR3 region is CAIGRSDHYTDTQYF. CDR3 bases: TGTGCCATCGGGAGGAGTGACCATTATACAGATACGCAGTATTTT.

This clone was seen only once. This sequence joins TRBV2 and TRBJ1-5; perhaps TRBD1 as D (6 bases). Germline loops: CDR1 SNHLY, CDR2 FYNNEI. Trimming took off 8 bases at V and 0 bases at J, with 14 bases between the two ends. The CDR3 covers 15 residues. The CDR3 sequence: CASAPRGHSNQPQHF. CDR3 nucleotides: TGTGCCAGCGCCCCCAGGGGTCATAGCAATCAGCCCCAGCATTTT.

This clone was counted once. This chain connects TRBV2 to TRBJ2-7; 12 bases match TRBD2. CDR1 and CDR2 (germline): SNHLY, FYNNEI. V shed 9 bases, J shed 4 bases, and the junction held 7 bases outside the gene matches. This CDR3 is 14 amino acids long. The CDR3 region is CASAKGTSGYEQYF. The DNA for the CDR3 is TGTGCCAGTGCGAAAGGGACTAGCGGGTACGAGCAGTACTTC. The full variable domain, its missing parts supplied by reference TRBV2 and TRBJ2-7, is EPEVTQTPSHQVTQMGQEVILRCVPISNHLYFYWYRQILGQKVEFLVSFYNNEISEKSEIFDDQFSVERPDGSNFTLKIRSTKLEDSAMYFCASAKGTSGYEQYFGPGTRLTVT.

This chain links TRBV29-1 with TRBJ2-1, with D possibly matching TRBD2 (5 bases). Germline V gene sequence: CDR1 SQVTM, CDR2 ANQGSEA. Trimming pared 7 bases from V and 4 bases from J, leaving 11 bases between. The length of the CDR3 is 12 residues. The CDR3 sequence: CSEKSGYNEQFF. In DNA, the CDR3 is TGCAGCGAGAAAAGCGGATACAATGAGCAGTTCTTC.

In its sample, this clone was seen once. The V gene is TRBV5-1, the J gene TRBJ2-7; no clear D. Trimming removed 0 bases from V and 1 base from J, with 11 bases in between. CDR3 length: 15 residues. Per germline, CDR1 SGHRS and CDR2 YFSETQ. The CDR3 loop is CASSLASLGSYEQYF. CDR3 nucleotide sequence: TGCGCCAGCAGCTTGGCCTCGCTCGGTTCCTACGAGCAGTACTTC.

The chain links TRBV18 to TRBJ2-2; D may be TRBD1 (5 bases). CDR3 length equals 17 residues. Trimming took 3 bases from V and 0 from J, leaving 14 bases between them. The germline CDR1 and CDR2 sequences are KGHSH and LQKENI. The CDR3 DNA sequence: TGTGCCAGCTCACCGATTGCTAGGGGCTCGAACACCGGGGAGCTGTTTTTT. Encoded protein: CASSPIARGSNTGELFF.

The chain employs TRBV4-2 and TRBJ2-7; 8 nucleotides align to TRBD2. There are 13 residues in the CDR3. Germline CDR1 and CDR2: LGHNA and YNFKEQ. V shed 1 base and J 6 bases; nucleotides not matched to a gene: 2. CDR3 DNA sequence: TGTGCCAGCAGCCAAGCGGGAGGGAGCGAGCAGTACTTC. Amino acids: CASSQAGGSEQYF.